This T cell receptor (beta chain) was documented in a study of CD8+ T cells in alopecia areata (dated by TCRdb to the late 2010s). Regarding the study in general: Treated patients were enrolled in an open-label pilot trial of oral tofacitinib at 5 to 10 mg twice daily for moderate-to-severe alopecia areata. Patients stayed on tofacitinib for 6 to 18 months and then had 6 months of follow-up off drug so that delayed response and recurrence could be assessed. In both human patients and the C3H/HeJ mouse model, the study applied high-throughput TCRbeta sequencing to look at T cell clonal expansion in alopecia areata. Human TCRbeta sequencing covered scalp tissue and sorted CD4+ and CD8+ peripheral blood T cells from patchy and totalis/universalis alopecia areata patients and healthy controls. Patients on tofacitinib were biopsied at baseline and after 4 and 24 weeks of treatment, and several of the patients also had a later scalp biopsy. Scalp clonality was compared across normal scalp (n=4), patchy alopecia areata scalp (n=8), and alopecia totalis/universalis scalp (n=8). RNA was extracted with the PAXgene miRNA kit for fixed scalp, the miRNeasy kit for PBMCs, and the RNeasy kit for mouse skin. TCRbeta CDR3 regions were amplified by immunoSEQ multiplex PCR using 35 Vbeta forward and 13 Jbeta reverse primers.

Only one count was recorded for this clone. Its cognate antigen has yet to be identified. Per-base qualities were not stored, and no clone one base away is much larger. Lesional scalp punch biopsies and peripheral blood were obtained from alopecia areata patients. Human scalp biopsies went straight into PAXgene tissue containers for immediate fixation. Library preparation was by the immunoSEQ multiplex PCR assay. To provide template for TCR sequencing, every sample had RNA extracted and reverse transcribed into cDNA. First-strand cDNA was synthesized with SuperScript III using a 2:1 mix of oligo-dT and random hexamers. A synthetic immune receptor repertoire was used to gauge amplification bias, and whatever bias remained was removed computationally. In the authors' own workflow: After raw reads were preprocessed to remove errors, the CDR3 was defined following IMGT conventions as running from the conserved cysteine to phenylalanine. Clonality was computed by normalizing Shannon entropy by log2 of the number of productive unique TCRs and subtracting the result from 1. Whether each scalp clone was CD4 or CD8 was inferred by checking scalp TCRbeta sequences against the CD4 and CD8 repertoires from sorted blood. What TCRdb holds here is the immuneACCESS table cut down to in-frame rearrangements. Part of the clones is not present; checked against another copy, under half of the missing clones reflect an unresolved V gene, and the others are unexplained. V, J and clone size were drawn from that table, and D and trimming were deduced from the DNA. Within this sample are around 16,000 clones, with almost 60% of them counted one time only. The ten largest make up more than 9% of the sample.

From the cysteine up to the phenylalanine, the CDR3 has a length of 13 residues. Of all the DNA, just the CDR3 is kept, 39 bases in frame from base 1. CDR1 and CDR2 are read off the germline V gene as SGHAT and FQNNGV. Germline trimming: 3 bases from V, 7 bases from J; junction bases outside gene matches: 5. Study-wide findings and limitations: Unlike mouse skin, where gammadelta T cells dominate, normal human skin contains resident alphabeta T cells that get sequenced too, which complicates analysis of the scalp TCR repertoire. Shared TCR sequences between patients were less evident than in mice, which may be partly attributable to HLA diversity in the patient population. Compared with normal scalp, lesional scalp, particularly in alopecia totalis/universalis, had higher clonality and more expanded CD8+ clones, which suggests antigenic drive.

The rearrangement combines TRBV11-2 with TRBJ1-2; 7 bases in between match TRBD1. This clonotype was obtained from a human donor with alopecia areata. The sequenced sample consisted of skin. The DNA sequence is given as TGTGCCAGCAGCTTGGCAGGGGGGGCTGGCTACACCTTC. Its translation reads: CASSLAGGAGYTF.